This is a list of T cell receptor beta chains from one sample in a study of lymphopenia after photon versus proton radiotherapy. The assay was immunoSEQ multiplex PCR, and TCRdb's table has in-frame clones only and misses some. The sample carries more than 10,000 clones, less than 90% recorded once. The sequencing used peripheral blood, collected from a patient treated with photon-based radiotherapy. These receptor sequences come from a man in his sixties with pancreatic cancer. CDR3s include the opening cysteine and the closing phenylalanine or tryptophan. D genes are given only for firm matches. Clone size appears in some rows only: once, few, many, or a class for an expanded clone.

v_gene	abundance	d_gene	j_gene	CDR3aa	CDR3nt
TRBV6-6	once	NA	TRBJ1-5	CASSSKDSQHF	TGTGCCAGCAGTTCCAAGGACAGCCAGCATTTT
TRBV21-1	NA	NA	TRBJ2-7	CASSKGQGLLNEQYF	TGTGCCAGCAGCAAAGGGCAGGGACTCCTCAACGAGCAGTACTTC
TRBV7-2	NA	NA	TRBJ2-5	CASSFSETQYF	TGTGCCAGCAGCTTTAGCGAGACCCAGTACTTC
TRBV6-5	NA	TRBD1	TRBJ2-7	CASSYDRGYEQYF	TGTGCCAGCAGTTACGACAGGGGTTACGAGCAGTACTTC
TRBV19	NA	NA	TRBJ2-7	CASSRAQSSYEQYF	TGTGCCAGTAGTAGGGCGCAAAGCTCCTACGAGCAGTACTTC
TRBV27	NA	NA	TRBJ2-1	CASSLFAGMPNEQFF	TGTGCCAGCAGTTTATTTGCAGGGATGCCCAATGAGCAGTTCTTC
TRBV28	NA	NA	TRBJ2-7	CASTLADRGYEQYF	TGTGCCAGCACTTTAGCGGACAGAGGCTACGAGCAGTACTTC
TRBV5-1	NA	NA	TRBJ2-7	CASSLEGSEQYF	TGCGCCAGCAGCTTGGAAGGTTCCGAGCAGTACTTC
TRBV11-3	NA	NA	TRBJ1-1	CASSLAWGQLNTEAFF	TGTGCCAGCAGCTTAGCTTGGGGGCAGCTAAACACTGAAGCTTTCTTT
TRBV2	NA	NA	TRBJ1-1	CASKVSLTEAFF	TGTGCCAGCAAGGTTTCGCTCACTGAAGCTTTCTTT
TRBV4-1	few	NA	TRBJ2-7	CASSQVGGPAYEQYF	TGCGCCAGCAGCCAAGTGGGGGGCCCTGCCTACGAGCAGTACTTC
TRBV5-4	few	TRBD1	TRBJ2-1	CASSQQTGGFYNEQFF	TGTGCCAGCAGCCAACAAACAGGGGGGTTCTACAATGAGCAGTTCTTC
TRBV18	NA	NA	TRBJ2-2	CASSNTQNTGELFF	TGTGCCAGCTCAAATACTCAGAACACCGGGGAGCTGTTTTTT
TRBV21-1	NA	NA	TRBJ1-3	CASSKGAETGNTIYF	TGTGCCAGCAGCAAAGGGGCAGAAACTGGAAACACCATATATTTT
TRBV30	NA	TRBD1	TRBJ2-4	CALKNRGAKNIQYF	TGTGCCTTGAAGAACAGGGGAGCCAAAAACATTCAGTACTTC
TRBV7-2	NA	NA	TRBJ1-5	CASSLGRDNQPQHF	TGTGCCAGCAGCTTAGGCAGAGACAATCAGCCCCAGCATTTT
TRBV7-9	NA	NA	TRBJ1-1	CASSLASSEAFF	TGTGCCAGCAGCTTAGCCAGCTCTGAAGCTTTCTTT
TRBV5-8	NA	NA	TRBJ2-7	CASSEGQLYEQYF	TGTGCCAGCAGCGAAGGACAGCTCTACGAGCAGTACTTC
TRBV5-1	NA	TRBD1	TRBJ2-3	CASSNRQGSDTQYF	TGCGCCAGCAGCAACCGACAGGGATCAGATACGCAGTATTTT
TRBV7-6	NA	TRBD1	TRBJ1-1	CASSFTGVNTEAFF	TGTGCCAGCAGCTTTACAGGGGTGAACACTGAAGCTTTCTTT
TRBV6-1	NA	NA	TRBJ2-1	CASSELGLTQFF	TGTGCCAGCAGTGAATTGGGTTTAACGCAGTTCTTC
TRBV18	few	TRBD2	TRBJ2-7	CASSPPGLGFGEQYF	TGTGCCAGCTCACCACCGGGACTAGGCTTTGGCGAGCAGTACTTC
TRBV5-4	NA	NA	TRBJ1-6	CASSFRDKNSPLHF	TGTGCCAGCAGCTTCCGGGATAAAAATTCACCCCTCCACTTT
TRBV6-1	NA	NA	TRBJ2-7	CASSNPTGKYEQYF	TGTGCCAGCAGTAATCCGACAGGAAAATACGAGCAGTACTTC
TRBV7-9	few	NA	TRBJ1-2	CASSRPRGEQGDYGYTF	TGTGCCAGCAGCCGCCCAAGAGGGGAACAGGGCGACTATGGCTACACCTTC
TRBV21-1	few	NA	TRBJ1-2	CASSKGGYTF	TGTGCCAGCAGCAAAGGGGGCTACACCTTC
TRBV10-3	NA	NA	TRBJ1-6	CAISFNQNSPLHF	TGTGCCATCAGTTTTAATCAGAATTCACCCCTCCACTTT
TRBV29-1	few	NA	TRBJ1-1	CSAGAGWVDTEAFF	TGCAGCGCTGGGGCAGGGTGGGTGGACACTGAAGCTTTCTTT
TRBV19	NA	NA	TRBJ1-2	CASSTRGQIVYGYTF	TGTGCCAGTAGTACCCGAGGACAGATCGTTTATGGCTACACCTTC
TRBV7-6	NA	TRBD1	TRBJ2-2	CASSLGQANTGELFF	TGTGCCAGCAGCCTAGGACAGGCAAACACCGGGGAGCTGTTTTTT
TRBV18	once	TRBD2	TRBJ2-3	CASSPVGVAGVRTDTQYF	TGTGCCAGCTCACCAGTAGGAGTAGCGGGGGTGCGCACAGATACGCAGTATTTT
TRBV4-2	NA	NA	TRBJ2-2	CASSQLSHGTGELFF	TGTGCCAGCAGCCAACTATCACACGGCACCGGGGAGCTGTTTTTT
TRBV18	NA	NA	TRBJ2-5	CASSPGNEETQYF	TGTGCCAGCTCACCAGGAAACGAAGAGACCCAGTACTTC
TRBV6-1	NA	TRBD2	TRBJ2-1	CATSSGVSYNEQFF	TGTGCCACTTCTAGCGGAGTCTCCTACAATGAGCAGTTCTTC
TRBV29-1	NA	NA	TRBJ1-1	CSVEGPATTEAFF	TGCAGCGTTGAAGGTCCAGCGACCACTGAAGCTTTCTTT
TRBV9	NA	NA	TRBJ1-6	CASSVLGAGDSPLHF	TGTGCCAGCAGCGTTTTAGGGGCGGGGGATTCACCCCTCCACTTT
TRBV6-1	NA	TRBD1	TRBJ2-3	CATYLRGLGDTQYF	TGTGCCACATACCTCAGGGGGCTTGGGGATACGCAGTATTTT
TRBV18	NA	TRBD1	TRBJ1-2	CASSGLDRANYGYTF	TGTGCCAGCTCAGGCCTGGACAGGGCTAACTATGGCTACACCTTC
TRBV5-1	NA	TRBD1	TRBJ1-3	CASSLRDREPPGLSGNTIYF	TGCGCCAGCAGCCTCCGGGACAGGGAACCCCCCGGCCTCTCTGGAAACACCATATATTTT
TRBV9	NA	NA	TRBJ1-3	CASSLDGNSGNTIYF	TGTGCCAGCAGTCTCGACGGCAACTCTGGAAACACCATATATTTT
TRBV5-6	NA	TRBD2	TRBJ2-5	CASRELAVGGTQYF	TGTGCCAGCAGGGAGCTAGCGGTCGGGGGGACCCAGTACTTC
TRBV5-1	NA	NA	TRBJ2-6	CASSFTGSPLSGANVLTF	TGCGCCAGCAGCTTCACCGGGTCTCCTCTCTCTGGGGCCAACGTCCTGACTTTC
TRBV21-1	once	NA	TRBJ1-1	CASSIPRGPNTEAFF	TGTGCCAGCAGCATACCCAGGGGCCCGAACACTGAAGCTTTCTTT
TRBV27	NA	NA	TRBJ1-6	CASSLVNSPLHF	TGTGCCAGCAGTTTGGTTAATTCACCCCTCCACTTT
TRBV19	NA	TRBD1	TRBJ1-6	CASSPSDRGNSPLHF	TGTGCCAGTAGTCCCTCAGACAGGGGAAATTCACCCCTCCACTTT
TRBV5-4	NA	NA	TRBJ2-6	CASSVPLQASTGANVLTF	TGTGCCAGCAGCGTACCACTGCAGGCAAGTACTGGGGCCAACGTCCTGACTTTC
TRBV5-1	NA	TRBD1	TRBJ1-1	CASSLFSGGNEAFF	TGCGCCAGCAGCTTGTTTTCAGGGGGCAATGAAGCTTTCTTT
TRBV15	NA	NA	TRBJ2-5	CATSRMGTIGETQYF	TGTGCCACCAGCAGGATGGGTACGATTGGTGAGACCCAGTACTTC
TRBV9	NA	NA	TRBJ1-2	CASSKTETYGYTF	TGTGCCAGCAGCAAGACAGAAACCTATGGCTACACCTTC
TRBV18	NA	NA	TRBJ1-2	CASSPRTASGYTF	TGTGCCAGCTCACCGAGGACGGCATCTGGCTACACCTTC
TRBV27	NA	NA	TRBJ1-6	CASSSRGMSSYNSPLHF	TGTGCCAGCAGTTCCCGGGGGATGAGCTCCTATAATTCACCCCTCCACTTT
TRBV5-1	once	NA	TRBJ1-2	CASSLESGGYTF	TGCGCCAGCAGCTTGGAGTCAGGGGGCTACACCTTC